This TCR beta chain was found in a study of T cells in Graves' hyperthyroidism and ophthalmopathy. In the study overall: Specimen type is peripheral blood, collected at initial diagnosis prior to any treatment.

Germline-derived CDR1 and CDR2 are SGHAT and FQNNGV. V shed 3 bases and J 1 base; nucleotides not matched to a gene: 4. CDR3 size: 15 residues. What was amplified from RNA transcripts were TCR beta CDR3 regions. HTBI primers were the set used in a first-round RT-PCR of the TCR CDR3. TCRdb reanalysed the multiplex PCR reads using MiXCR and keeps one entry per CDR3 protein. The data contain 500,000 to 550,000 distinct CDR3 sequences, less than 25% of them singletons. Stability of Graves' hyperthyroidism was defined as absent ophthalmopathy progression within 18 months. Patients between 18 and 65 years old had hyperthyroidism, newly diagnosed and lasting under 2 months. For the diagnoses, clinical symptoms, serum thyroxine and TRAb, thyroid ultrasound and orbital computed tomography were used.

The chain joins TRBV11-2 to TRBJ1-1, with 8 bases that match TRBD1. Material for sequencing was blood. The source of this sequence is a man younger than 35 with Graves' hyperthyroidism. As DNA, the CDR3 is TGTGCCAGCAGCTTCGGGACAGGCCGGAACACTGAAGCTTTCTTT. Protein product: CASSFGTGRNTEAFF.